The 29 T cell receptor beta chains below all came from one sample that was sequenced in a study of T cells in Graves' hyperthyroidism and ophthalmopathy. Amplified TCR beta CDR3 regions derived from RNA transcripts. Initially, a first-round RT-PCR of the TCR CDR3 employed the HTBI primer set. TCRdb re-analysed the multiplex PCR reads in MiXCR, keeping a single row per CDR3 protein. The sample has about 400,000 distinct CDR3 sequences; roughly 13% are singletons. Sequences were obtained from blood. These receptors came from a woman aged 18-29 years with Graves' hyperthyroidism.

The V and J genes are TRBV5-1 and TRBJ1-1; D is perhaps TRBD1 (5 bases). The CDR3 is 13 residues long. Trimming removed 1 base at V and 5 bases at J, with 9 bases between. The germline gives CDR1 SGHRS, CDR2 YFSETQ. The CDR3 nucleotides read TGCGCCAGCAGCTTGCAGGACATGACTGAAGCTTTCTTT. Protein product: CASSLQDMTEAFF. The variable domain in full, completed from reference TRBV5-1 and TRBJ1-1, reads KAGVTQTPRYLIKTRGQQVTLSCSPISGHRSVSWYQQTPGQGLQFLFEYFSETQRNKGNFPGRFSGRQFSNSRSEMNVSTLELGDSALYLCASSLQDMTEAFFGQGTRLTVV.

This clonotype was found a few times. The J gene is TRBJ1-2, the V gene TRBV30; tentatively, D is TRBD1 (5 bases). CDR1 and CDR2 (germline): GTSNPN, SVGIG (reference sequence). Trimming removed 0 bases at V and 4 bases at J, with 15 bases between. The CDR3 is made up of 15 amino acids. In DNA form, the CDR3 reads TGTGCCTGGAGTGTAAGGGGACCGACGGGCTATGGCTACACCTTC. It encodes CAWSVRGPTGYGYTF.

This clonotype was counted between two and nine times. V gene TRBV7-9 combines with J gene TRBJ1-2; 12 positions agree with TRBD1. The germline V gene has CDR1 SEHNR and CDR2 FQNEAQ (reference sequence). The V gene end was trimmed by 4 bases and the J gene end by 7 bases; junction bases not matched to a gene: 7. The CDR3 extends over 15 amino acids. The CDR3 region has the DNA TGTGCCAGCAGCTCCCCGGGACAGGGGGCAAGTGGCTACACCTTC. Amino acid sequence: CASSSPGQGASGYTF.

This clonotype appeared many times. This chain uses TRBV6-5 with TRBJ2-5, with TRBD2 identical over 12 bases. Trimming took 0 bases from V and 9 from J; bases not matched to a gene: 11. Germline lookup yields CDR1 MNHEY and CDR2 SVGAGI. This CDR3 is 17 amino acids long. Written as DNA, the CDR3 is TGTGCCAGCAGTTACTCGCCTAGCGGGAGGGCCCAGGGGGCCCAGTACTTC. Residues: CASSYSPSGRAQGAQYF.

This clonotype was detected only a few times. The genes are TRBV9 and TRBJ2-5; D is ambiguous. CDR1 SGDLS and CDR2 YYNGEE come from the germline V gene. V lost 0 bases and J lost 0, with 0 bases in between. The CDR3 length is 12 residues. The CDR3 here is CASSVDQETQYF. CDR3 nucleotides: TGTGCCAGCAGCGTAGACCAAGAGACCCAGTACTTC.

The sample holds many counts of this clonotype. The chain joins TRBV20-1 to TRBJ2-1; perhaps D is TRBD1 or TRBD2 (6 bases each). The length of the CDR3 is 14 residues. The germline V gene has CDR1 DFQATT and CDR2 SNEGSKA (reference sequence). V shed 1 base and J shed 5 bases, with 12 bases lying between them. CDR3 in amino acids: CSARGGASDNEQFF. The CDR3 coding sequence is TGCAGTGCTAGAGGGGGGGCGAGTGACAATGAGCAGTTCTTC.

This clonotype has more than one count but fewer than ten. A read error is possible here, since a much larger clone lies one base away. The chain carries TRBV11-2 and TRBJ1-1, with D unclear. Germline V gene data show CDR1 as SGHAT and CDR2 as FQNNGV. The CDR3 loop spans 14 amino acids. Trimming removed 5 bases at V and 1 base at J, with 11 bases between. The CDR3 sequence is CASSPRRANTEAFF. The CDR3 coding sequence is TGTGCCAGCAGCCCTAGAAGGGCGAACACTGAAGCTTTCTTT.

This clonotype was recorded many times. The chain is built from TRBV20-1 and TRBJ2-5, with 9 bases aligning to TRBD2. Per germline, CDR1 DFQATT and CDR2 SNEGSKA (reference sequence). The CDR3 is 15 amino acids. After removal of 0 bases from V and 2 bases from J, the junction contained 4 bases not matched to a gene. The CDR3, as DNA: TGCAGTGCTAGAGATTTAACTAGCGGGCAAGAGACCCAGTACTTC. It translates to CSARDLTSGQETQYF.

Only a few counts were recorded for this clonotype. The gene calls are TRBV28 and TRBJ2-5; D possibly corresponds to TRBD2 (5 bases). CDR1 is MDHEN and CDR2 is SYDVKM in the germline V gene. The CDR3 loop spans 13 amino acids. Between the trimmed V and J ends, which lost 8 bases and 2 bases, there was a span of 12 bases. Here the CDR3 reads CASRDALQETQYF. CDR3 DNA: TGTGCCAGCCGGGATGCCTTACAAGAGACCCAGTACTTC.

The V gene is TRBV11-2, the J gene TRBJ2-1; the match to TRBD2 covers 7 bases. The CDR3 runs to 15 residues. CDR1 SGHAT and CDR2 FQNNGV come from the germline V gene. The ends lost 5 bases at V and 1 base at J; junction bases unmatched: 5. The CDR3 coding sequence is TGTGCCAGCAGCCCGGGAGCGGGGTCCTACAATGAGCAGTTCTTC. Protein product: CASSPGAGSYNEQFF.

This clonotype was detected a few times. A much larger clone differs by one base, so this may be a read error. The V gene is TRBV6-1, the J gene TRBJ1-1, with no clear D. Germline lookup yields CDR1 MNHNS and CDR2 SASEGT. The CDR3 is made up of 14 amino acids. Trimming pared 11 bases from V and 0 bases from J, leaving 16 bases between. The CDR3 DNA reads TGTGCCGGCACTTTTGGCCCCTTGAACACTGAAGCTTTCTTT. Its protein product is CAGTFGPLNTEAFF.

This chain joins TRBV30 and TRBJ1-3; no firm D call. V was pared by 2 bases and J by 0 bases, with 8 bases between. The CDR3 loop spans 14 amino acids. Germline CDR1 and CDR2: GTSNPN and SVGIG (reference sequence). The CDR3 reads CAWSRLSSGNTIYF. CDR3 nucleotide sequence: TGTGCCTGGAGTCGACTTAGCTCTGGAAACACCATATATTTT. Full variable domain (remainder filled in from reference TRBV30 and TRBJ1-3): SQTIHQWPATLVQPVGSPLSLECTVEGTSNPNLYWYRQAAGRGLQLLFYSVGIGQISSEVPQNLSASRPQDRQFILSSKKLLLSDSGFYLCAWSRLSSGNTIYFGEGSWLTVV.

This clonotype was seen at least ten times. The CDR3 protein is CASSLMDRARRNTIYF. CDR3 bases: TGTGCCAGCAGTTTGATGGACAGGGCCCGCCGAAACACCATATATTTT. V gene TRBV28 combines with J gene TRBJ1-3; 8 positions match TRBD1. CDR1 and CDR2 from the germline V gene are MDHEN and SYDVKM. V lost 3 bases, J lost 5 bases, and 9 bases stayed unmatched. The CDR3 covers 16 residues.

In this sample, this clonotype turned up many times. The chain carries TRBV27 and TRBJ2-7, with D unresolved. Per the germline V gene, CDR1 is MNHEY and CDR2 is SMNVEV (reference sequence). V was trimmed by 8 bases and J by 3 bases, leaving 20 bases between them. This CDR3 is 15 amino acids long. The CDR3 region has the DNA TGTGCCAGCTGTTCTACCGGCCTCTGCATCTACGAGCAGTACTTC. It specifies CASCSTGLCIYEQYF.

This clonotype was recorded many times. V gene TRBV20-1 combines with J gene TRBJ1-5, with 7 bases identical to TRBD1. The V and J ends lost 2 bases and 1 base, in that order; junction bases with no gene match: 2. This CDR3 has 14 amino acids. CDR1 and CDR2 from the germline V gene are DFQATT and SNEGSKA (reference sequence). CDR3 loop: CSARHRGSNQPQHF. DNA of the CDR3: TGCAGTGCTAGACACAGGGGAAGCAATCAGCCCCAGCATTTT.

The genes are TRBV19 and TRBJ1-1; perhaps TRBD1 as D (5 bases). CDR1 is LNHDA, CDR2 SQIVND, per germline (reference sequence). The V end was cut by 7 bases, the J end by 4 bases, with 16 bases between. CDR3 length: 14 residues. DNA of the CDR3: TGTGCCAGTACCCCTGGGCGAGGGACCACTGAAGCTTTCTTT. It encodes CASTPGRGTTEAFF.

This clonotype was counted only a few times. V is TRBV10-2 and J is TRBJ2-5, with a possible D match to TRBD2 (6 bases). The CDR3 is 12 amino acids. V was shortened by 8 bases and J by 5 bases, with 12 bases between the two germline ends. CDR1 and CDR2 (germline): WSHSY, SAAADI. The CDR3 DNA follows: TGCGCCAGCGGACGGGAGCCGGAGACCCAGTACTTC. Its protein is CASGREPETQYF.

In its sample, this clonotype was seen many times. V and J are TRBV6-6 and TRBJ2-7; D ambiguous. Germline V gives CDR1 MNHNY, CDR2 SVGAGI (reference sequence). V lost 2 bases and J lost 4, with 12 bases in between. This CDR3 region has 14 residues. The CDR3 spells CASSYAYEGYEQYF. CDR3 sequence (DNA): TGTGCCAGCAGTTACGCCTATGAAGGGTACGAGCAGTACTTC.

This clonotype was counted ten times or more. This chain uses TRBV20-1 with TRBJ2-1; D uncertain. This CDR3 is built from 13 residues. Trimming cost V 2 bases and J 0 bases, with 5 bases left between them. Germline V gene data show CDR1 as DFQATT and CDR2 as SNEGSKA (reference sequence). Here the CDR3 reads CSARRSSYNEQFF. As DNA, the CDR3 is TGCAGTGCTAGAAGGAGCTCCTACAATGAGCAGTTCTTC.

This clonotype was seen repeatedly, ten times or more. CDR3: CASSHGAGNNEQFF. In nucleotides, the CDR3 is TGTGCCAGCAGCCACGGGGCGGGTAACAATGAGCAGTTCTTC. The rearrangement links TRBV5-5 to TRBJ2-1; either TRBD1 or TRBD2 may fit D (5 bases each). CDR1 is SGHKS, CDR2 YYEKEE, per germline (reference sequence). Trimming shortened V by 4 bases and J by 5 bases, and 13 bases separated the two germline ends. The CDR3 runs to 14 residues.

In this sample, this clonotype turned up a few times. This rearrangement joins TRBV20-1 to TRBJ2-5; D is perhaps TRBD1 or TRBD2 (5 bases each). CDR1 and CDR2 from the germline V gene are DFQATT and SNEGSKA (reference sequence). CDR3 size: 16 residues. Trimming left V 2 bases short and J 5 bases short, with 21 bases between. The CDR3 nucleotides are TGCAGTGCTAGACGACTCCGGGACCTCAACGGGGAGACCCAGTACTTC. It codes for CSARRLRDLNGETQYF.

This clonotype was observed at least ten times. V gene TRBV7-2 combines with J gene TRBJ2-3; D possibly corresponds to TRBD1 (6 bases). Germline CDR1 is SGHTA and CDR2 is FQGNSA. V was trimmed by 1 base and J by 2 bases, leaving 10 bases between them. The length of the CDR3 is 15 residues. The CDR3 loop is CASSLGTGNTDTQYF. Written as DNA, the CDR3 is TGTGCCAGCAGCTTAGGTACAGGGAACACAGATACGCAGTATTTT.

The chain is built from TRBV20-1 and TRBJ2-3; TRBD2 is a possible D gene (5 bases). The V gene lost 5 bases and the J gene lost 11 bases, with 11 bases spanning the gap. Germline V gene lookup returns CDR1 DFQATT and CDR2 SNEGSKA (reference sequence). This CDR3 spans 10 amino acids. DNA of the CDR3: TGCAGTGCTTCTAGCACAGAGCAGTATTTT. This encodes CSASSTEQYF.

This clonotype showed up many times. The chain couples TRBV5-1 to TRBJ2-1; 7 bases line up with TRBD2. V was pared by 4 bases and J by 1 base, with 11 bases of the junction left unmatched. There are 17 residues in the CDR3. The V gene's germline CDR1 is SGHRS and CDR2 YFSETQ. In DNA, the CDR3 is TGCGCCAGCAGCCCAGGACTAGGTACTGGGTCCTACAATGAGCAGTTCTTC. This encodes CASSPGLGTGSYNEQFF.

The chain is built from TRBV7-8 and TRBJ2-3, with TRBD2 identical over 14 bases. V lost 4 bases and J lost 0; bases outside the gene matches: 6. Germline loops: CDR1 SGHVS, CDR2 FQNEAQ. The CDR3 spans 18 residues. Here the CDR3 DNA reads TGTGCCAGCAGCTCCCGACTAGCGGGAGGGATAAGCACAGATACGCAGTATTTT. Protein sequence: CASSSRLAGGISTDTQYF.

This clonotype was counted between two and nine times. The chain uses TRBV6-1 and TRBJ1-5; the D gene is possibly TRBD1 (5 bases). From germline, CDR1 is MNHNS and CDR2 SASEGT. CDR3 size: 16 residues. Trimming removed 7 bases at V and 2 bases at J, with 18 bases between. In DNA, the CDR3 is TGTGCCAGCATCGTTGAGGGGCCCGGCGGCAATCAGCCCCAGCATTTT. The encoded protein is CASIVEGPGGNQPQHF.

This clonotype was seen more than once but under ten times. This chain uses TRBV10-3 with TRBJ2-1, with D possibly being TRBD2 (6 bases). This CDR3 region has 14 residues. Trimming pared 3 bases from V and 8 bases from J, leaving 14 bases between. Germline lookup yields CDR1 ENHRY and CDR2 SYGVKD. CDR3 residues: CAISDRAGLYEQFF. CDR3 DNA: TGTGCCATCAGTGATAGGGCGGGATTGTATGAGCAGTTCTTC.

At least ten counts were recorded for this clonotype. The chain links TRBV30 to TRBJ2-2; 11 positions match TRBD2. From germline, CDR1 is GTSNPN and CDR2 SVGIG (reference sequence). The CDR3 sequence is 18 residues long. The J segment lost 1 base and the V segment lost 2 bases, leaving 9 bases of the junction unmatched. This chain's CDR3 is CAWSRLRLAGKNTGELFF. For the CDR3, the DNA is TGTGCCTGGAGTAGATTGAGACTAGCGGGAAAGAACACCGGGGAGCTGTTTTTT.

The CDR3 here is CASSLAGSGGPTDTQYF. The DNA for the CDR3 is TGTGCCAGCAGCTTGGCCGGGTCGGGAGGGCCCACAGATACGCAGTATTTT. The chain recombines TRBV5-5 with TRBJ2-3; 8 positions agree with TRBD2. CDR1 is SGHKS and CDR2 is YYEKEE in the germline V gene (reference sequence). V gave up 0 bases and J gave up 2 bases; unmatched junction bases: 8. CDR3 length equals 17 residues.